Listed below are T cell receptor beta chains from one sample, sequenced in a study of cytomegalovirus exposure and HLA in healthy donors. The table came from immunoSEQ multiplex PCR; TCRdb's copy has only in-frame clones and leaves some out. The top ten hold around 3.1% of the sample, which has some 70,000 clones, roughly two thirds seen once. Sequencing was carried out using PBMCs. Every receptor here comes from a woman aged 50 to 60 in good health and CMV-seronegative. The CDR3 runs from the conserved cysteine through the conserved F or W. The order of the fields is J gene, clone size, V gene, D gene, CDR3 protein, CDR3 DNA. The D gene is left open where the match is weak. Clone size, where shown, is once, few, many, or a class for clones that have expanded.

J gene: TRBJ1-1
clone size: NA
V gene: TRBV6-5
D gene: TRBD1
CDR3 protein: CASSPKGAGRTEAFF
CDR3 DNA: TGTGCCAGCAGTCCTAAGGGGGCTGGGCGCACTGAAGCTTTCTTT

J gene: TRBJ1-1
clone size: NA
V gene: TRBV9
D gene: NA
CDR3 protein: CEEHLNTEAFF
CDR3 DNA: TGTGAGGAGCACCTGAACACTGAAGCTTTCTTT

J gene: TRBJ2-7
clone size: NA
V gene: TRBV5-6
D gene: NA
CDR3 protein: CASSEKVVEGLYEQYF
CDR3 DNA: TGTGCCAGCAGCGAAAAGGTCGTAGAGGGCCTCTACGAGCAGTACTTC

J gene: TRBJ1-3
clone size: NA
V gene: TRBV6-6
D gene: NA
CDR3 protein: CASSYLGAQPGNTIYF
CDR3 DNA: TGTGCCAGCAGTTACTTGGGGGCCCAGCCGGGAAACACCATATATTTT

J gene: TRBJ1-4
clone size: NA
V gene: TRBV9
D gene: NA
CDR3 protein: CASSVAGGRDEKLFF
CDR3 DNA: TGTGCCAGCAGCGTAGCGGGGGGGAGGGATGAAAAACTGTTTTTT

J gene: TRBJ1-3
clone size: NA
V gene: TRBV25-1
D gene: TRBD1
CDR3 protein: CASSDDRGPGNTIYF
CDR3 DNA: TGTGCCAGCAGTGATGACAGGGGTCCTGGAAACACCATATATTTT

J gene: TRBJ2-7
clone size: NA
V gene: TRBV21-1
D gene: NA
CDR3 protein: CANLTTPPTVGEQYF
CDR3 DNA: TGTGCCAACCTGACTACCCCCCCAACGGTCGGCGAGCAGTACTTC

J gene: TRBJ1-1
clone size: few
V gene: TRBV7-2
D gene: TRBD1
CDR3 protein: CASRPSGQGANTEAFF
CDR3 DNA: TGTGCCAGCAGACCCTCCGGACAGGGGGCGAACACTGAAGCTTTCTTT

J gene: TRBJ2-1
clone size: NA
V gene: TRBV2
D gene: TRBD2
CDR3 protein: CASKLAETVHNEQFF
CDR3 DNA: TGTGCCAGCAAACTAGCGGAAACCGTCCACAATGAGCAGTTCTTC

J gene: TRBJ2-7
clone size: NA
V gene: TRBV2
D gene: NA
CDR3 protein: CASNGVEGVGQYF
CDR3 DNA: TGTGCCAGCAATGGGGTTGAGGGGGTGGGGCAGTACTTC

J gene: TRBJ1-1
clone size: NA
V gene: TRBV19
D gene: TRBD1
CDR3 protein: CASSNRDRTEAFF
CDR3 DNA: TGTGCCAGTAGTAACCGGGACAGGACTGAAGCTTTCTTT

J gene: TRBJ1-4
clone size: medium-sized
V gene: TRBV28
D gene: NA
CDR3 protein: CASIGAAGADEKLFF
CDR3 DNA: TGTGCCAGCATTGGAGCGGCAGGCGCGGATGAAAAACTGTTTTTT

J gene: TRBJ2-3
clone size: NA
V gene: TRBV9
D gene: TRBD2
CDR3 protein: CASSVTGWGRDTDTQYF
CDR3 DNA: TGTGCCAGCAGCGTTACCGGTTGGGGGAGGGATACAGATACGCAGTATTTT

J gene: TRBJ2-7
clone size: few
V gene: TRBV18
D gene: NA
CDR3 protein: CASSPLPGVGYEQYF
CDR3 DNA: TGTGCCAGCTCACCACTTCCGGGGGTGGGCTACGAGCAGTACTTC

J gene: TRBJ2-5
clone size: NA
V gene: TRBV7-9
D gene: NA
CDR3 protein: CASSLVGAQETQYF
CDR3 DNA: TGTGCCAGCAGCTTAGTGGGGGCCCAAGAGACCCAGTACTTC

J gene: TRBJ1-2
clone size: few
V gene: TRBV29-1
D gene: NA
CDR3 protein: CSVYTGYYGYTF
CDR3 DNA: TGCAGCGTTTACACGGGATACTATGGCTACACCTTC